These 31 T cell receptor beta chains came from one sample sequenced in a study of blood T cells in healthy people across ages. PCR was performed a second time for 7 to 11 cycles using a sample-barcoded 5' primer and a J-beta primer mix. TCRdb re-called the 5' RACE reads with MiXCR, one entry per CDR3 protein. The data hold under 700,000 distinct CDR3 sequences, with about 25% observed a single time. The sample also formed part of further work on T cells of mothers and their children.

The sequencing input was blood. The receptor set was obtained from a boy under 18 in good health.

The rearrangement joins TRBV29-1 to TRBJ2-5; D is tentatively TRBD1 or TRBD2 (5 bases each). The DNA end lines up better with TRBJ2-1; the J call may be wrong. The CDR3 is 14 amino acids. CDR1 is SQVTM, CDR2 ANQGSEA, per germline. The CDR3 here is CSFNRDGRDPEQFF. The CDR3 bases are TGCAGCTTTAACCGGGACGGGCGAGATCCTGAGCAGTTCTTC.

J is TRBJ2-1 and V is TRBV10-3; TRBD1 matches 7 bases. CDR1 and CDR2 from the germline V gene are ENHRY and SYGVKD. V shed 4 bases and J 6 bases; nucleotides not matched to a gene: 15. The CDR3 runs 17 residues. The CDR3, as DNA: TGTGCCATCAGTGGCCATCCCGACTCCGGGACAGTCAATGAGCAGTTCTTC. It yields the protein CAISGHPDSGTVNEQFF.

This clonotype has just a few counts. Here the CDR3 reads CAWDRVNTEAFF. CDR3 bases: TGTGCCTGGGACAGGGTCAACACTGAAGCTTTCTTT. The gene calls are TRBV30 and TRBJ1-1, with 7 nucleotides matching TRBD1. V trimming: 5 bases; J trimming: 2 bases; junction bases outside the gene matches: 2. This CDR3 contains 12 residues. Germline V gene sequence: CDR1 GTSNPN, CDR2 SVGIG (reference sequence).

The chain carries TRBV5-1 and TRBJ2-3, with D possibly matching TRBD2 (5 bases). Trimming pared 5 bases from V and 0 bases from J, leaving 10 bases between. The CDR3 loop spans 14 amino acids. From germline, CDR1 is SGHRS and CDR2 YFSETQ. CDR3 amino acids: CASRGGLSTDTQYF. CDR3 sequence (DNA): TGCGCCAGCAGGGGCGGACTTAGCACAGATACGCAGTATTTT.

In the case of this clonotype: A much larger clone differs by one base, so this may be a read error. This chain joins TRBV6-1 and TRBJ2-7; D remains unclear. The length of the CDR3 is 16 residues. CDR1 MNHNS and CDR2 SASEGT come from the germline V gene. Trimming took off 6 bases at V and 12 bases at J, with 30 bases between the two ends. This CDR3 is CASRASPWALEETRYF. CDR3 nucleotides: TGTGCCAGCAGAGCCTCCCCCTGGGCGCTAGAAGAGACCCGGTACTTC.

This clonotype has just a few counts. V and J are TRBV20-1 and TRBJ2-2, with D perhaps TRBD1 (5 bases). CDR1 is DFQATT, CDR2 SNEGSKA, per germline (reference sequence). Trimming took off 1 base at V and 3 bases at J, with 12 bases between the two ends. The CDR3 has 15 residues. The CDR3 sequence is CSARVYRGDTGELFF. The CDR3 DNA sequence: TGCAGTGCTAGAGTTTATAGGGGTGACACCGGGGAGCTGTTTTTT.

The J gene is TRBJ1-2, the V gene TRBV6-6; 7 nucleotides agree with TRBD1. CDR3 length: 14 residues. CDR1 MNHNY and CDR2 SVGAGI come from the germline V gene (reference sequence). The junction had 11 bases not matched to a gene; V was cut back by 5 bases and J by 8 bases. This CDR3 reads CASSIRQGEEGYTF. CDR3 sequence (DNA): TGTGCCAGCAGTATTCGACAGGGTGAGGAAGGCTACACCTTC.

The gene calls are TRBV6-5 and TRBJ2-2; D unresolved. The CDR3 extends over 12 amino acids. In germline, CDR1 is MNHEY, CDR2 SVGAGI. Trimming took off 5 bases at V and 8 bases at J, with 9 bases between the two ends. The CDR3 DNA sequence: TGTGCCAGCAGTCTGCATAGTGGGGAGCTGTTTTTT. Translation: CASSLHSGELFF.

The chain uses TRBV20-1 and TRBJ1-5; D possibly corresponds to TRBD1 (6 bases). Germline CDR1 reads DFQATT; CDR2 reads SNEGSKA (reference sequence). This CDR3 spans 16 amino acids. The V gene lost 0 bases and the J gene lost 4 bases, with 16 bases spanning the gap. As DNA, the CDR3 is TGCAGTGCTAGAGAGGCGTCGGGGGCAGGGAATCAGCCCCAGCATTTT. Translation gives CSAREASGAGNQPQHF.

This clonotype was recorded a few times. Here the CDR3 DNA reads TGCGCCAGCAGCTTGGGGGCAGGGGTTGAAGAGACCCAGTACTTC. Translated: CASSLGAGVEETQYF. The rearrangement joins TRBV5-1 to TRBJ2-5, with D possibly matching TRBD1 (6 bases). The V end lost 0 bases, the J end lost 3 bases, and 12 bases lay between the germline ends. The germline CDR1 and CDR2 sequences are SGHRS and YFSETQ. This CDR3 spans 15 amino acids.

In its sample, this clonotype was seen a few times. The CDR3 spells CASSLTGEVNQPQHF. CDR3 coding DNA: TGCGCCAGCAGCTTAACAGGGGAAGTTAATCAGCCCCAGCATTTT. V gene TRBV5-1 combines with J gene TRBJ1-5, with 7 nucleotides matching TRBD1. Losses at the gene ends were 2 bases for V and 4 bases for J; bases not matched to a gene: 6. This CDR3 is 15 amino acids long. Germline loops: CDR1 SGHRS, CDR2 YFSETQ.

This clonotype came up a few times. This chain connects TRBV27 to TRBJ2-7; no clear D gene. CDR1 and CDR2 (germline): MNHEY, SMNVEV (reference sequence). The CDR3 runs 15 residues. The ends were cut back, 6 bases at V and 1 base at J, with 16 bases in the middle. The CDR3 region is CASSLGRMVSYEQYF. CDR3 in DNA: TGTGCCAGCAGCCTCGGACGGATGGTATCCTACGAGCAGTACTTC.

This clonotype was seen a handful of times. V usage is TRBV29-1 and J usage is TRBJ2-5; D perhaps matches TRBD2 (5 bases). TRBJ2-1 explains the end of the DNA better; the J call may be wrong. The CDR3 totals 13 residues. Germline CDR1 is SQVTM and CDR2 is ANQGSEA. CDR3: CSARDGVGNEQFF. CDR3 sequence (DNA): TGCAGCGCCCGCGACGGGGTAGGGAATGAGCAGTTCTTC.

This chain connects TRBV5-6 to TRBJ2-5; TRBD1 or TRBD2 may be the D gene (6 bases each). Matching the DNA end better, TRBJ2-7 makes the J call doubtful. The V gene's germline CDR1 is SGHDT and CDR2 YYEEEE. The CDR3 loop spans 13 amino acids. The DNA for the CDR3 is TGTGCCAGCAGCGGGGGGCCCTTATACGAGCAGTACTTC. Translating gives CASSGGPLYEQYF.

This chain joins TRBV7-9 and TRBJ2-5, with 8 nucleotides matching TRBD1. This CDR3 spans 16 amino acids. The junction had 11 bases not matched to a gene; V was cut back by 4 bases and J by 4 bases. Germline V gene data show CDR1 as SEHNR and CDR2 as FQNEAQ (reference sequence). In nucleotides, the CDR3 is TGTGCCAGCAGCTCCTCGGCAACAGGGGGTTTAGAGACCCAGTACTTC. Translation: CASSSSATGGLETQYF.

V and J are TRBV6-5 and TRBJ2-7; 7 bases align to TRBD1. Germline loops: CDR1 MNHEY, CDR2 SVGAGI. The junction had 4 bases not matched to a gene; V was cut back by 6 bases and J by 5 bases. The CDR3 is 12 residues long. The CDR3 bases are TGTGCCAGCAGGAGGGGGCCAGACGAGCAGTACTTC. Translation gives CASRRGPDEQYF.

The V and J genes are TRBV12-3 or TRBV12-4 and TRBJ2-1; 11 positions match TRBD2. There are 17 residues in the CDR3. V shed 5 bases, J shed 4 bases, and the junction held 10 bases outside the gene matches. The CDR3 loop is CASSPPLAGGTYNEQFF. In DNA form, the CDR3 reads TGTGCCAGCAGTCCCCCTTTAGCGGGGGGGACTTACAATGAGCAGTTCTTC.

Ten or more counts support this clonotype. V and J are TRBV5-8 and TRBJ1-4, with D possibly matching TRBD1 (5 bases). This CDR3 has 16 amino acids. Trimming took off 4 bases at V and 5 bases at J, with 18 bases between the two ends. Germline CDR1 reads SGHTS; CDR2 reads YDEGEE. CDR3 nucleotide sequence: TGTGCCAGCAGCCCGGGACGAGGGGCCGGGAATGAAAAACTGTTTTTT. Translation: CASSPGRGAGNEKLFF.

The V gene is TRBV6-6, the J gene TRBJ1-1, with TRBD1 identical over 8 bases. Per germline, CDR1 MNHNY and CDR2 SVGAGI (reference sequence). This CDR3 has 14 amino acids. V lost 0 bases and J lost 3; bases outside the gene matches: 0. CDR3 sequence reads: CASSYSQGDTEAFF. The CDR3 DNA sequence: TGTGCCAGCAGTTACTCACAGGGGGACACTGAAGCTTTCTTT.

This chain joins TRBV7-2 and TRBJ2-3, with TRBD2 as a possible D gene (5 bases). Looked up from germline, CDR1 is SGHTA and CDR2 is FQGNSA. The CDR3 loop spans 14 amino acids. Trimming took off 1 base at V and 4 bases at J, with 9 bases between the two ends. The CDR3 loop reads CASSLGELADTQYF. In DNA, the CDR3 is TGTGCCAGCAGCTTAGGGGAGCTAGCAGATACGCAGTATTTT.

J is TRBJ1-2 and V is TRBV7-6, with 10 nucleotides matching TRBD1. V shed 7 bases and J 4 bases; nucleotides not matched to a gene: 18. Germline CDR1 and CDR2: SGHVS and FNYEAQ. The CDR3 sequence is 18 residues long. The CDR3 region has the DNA TGTGCCAGCATCCCTCCATCATCGCGGGACAGGGGTGGCTATGGCTACACCTTC. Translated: CASIPPSSRDRGGYGYTF.

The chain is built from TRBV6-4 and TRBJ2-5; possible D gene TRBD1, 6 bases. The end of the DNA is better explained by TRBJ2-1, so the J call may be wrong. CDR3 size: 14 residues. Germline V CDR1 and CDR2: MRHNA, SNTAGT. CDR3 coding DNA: TGTGCCAGCAGCAGGACAGAGGGAAACAATGAGCAGTTCTTC. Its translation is CASSRTEGNNEQFF.

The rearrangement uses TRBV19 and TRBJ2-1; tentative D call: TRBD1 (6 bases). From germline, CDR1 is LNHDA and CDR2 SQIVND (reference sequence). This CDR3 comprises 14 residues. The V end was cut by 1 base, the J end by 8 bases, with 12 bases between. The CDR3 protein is CASSIGQGMDEQFF. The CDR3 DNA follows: TGTGCCAGTAGTATAGGCCAGGGGATGGATGAGCAGTTCTTC. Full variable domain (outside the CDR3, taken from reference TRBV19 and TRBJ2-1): DGGITQSPKYLFRKEGQNVTLSCEQNLNHDAMYWYRQDPGQGLRLIYYSQIVNDFQKGDIAEGYSVSREKKESFPLTVTSAQKNPTAFYLCASSIGQGMDEQFFGPGTRLTVL.

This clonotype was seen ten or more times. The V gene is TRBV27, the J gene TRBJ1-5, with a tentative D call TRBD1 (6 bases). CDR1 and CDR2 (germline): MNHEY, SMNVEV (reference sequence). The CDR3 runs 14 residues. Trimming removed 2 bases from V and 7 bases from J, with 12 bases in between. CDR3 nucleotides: TGTGCCAGCAGTTTAGAACAGGGAGGCCAGCCCCAGCATTTT. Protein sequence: CASSLEQGGQPQHF.

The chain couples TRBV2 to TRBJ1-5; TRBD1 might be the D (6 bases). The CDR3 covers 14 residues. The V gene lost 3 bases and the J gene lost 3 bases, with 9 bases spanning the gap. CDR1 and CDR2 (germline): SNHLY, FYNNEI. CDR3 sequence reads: CASSDRGFNQPQHF. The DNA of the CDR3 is TGTGCCAGCAGTGACAGGGGTTTCAATCAGCCCCAGCATTTT.

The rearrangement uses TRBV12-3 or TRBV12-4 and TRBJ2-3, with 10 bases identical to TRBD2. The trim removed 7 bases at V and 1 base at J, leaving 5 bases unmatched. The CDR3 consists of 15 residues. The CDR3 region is CASITSGDRTDTQYF. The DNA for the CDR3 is TGTGCCAGCATCACTAGCGGGGACCGCACAGATACGCAGTATTTT.

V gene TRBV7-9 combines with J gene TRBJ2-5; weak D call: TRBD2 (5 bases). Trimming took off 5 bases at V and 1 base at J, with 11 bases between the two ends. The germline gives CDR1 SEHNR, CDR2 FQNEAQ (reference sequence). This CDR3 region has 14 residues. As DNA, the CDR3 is TGTGCCAGCAGCCCCGAGGACTTCCAAGAGACCCAGTACTTC. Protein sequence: CASSPEDFQETQYF.

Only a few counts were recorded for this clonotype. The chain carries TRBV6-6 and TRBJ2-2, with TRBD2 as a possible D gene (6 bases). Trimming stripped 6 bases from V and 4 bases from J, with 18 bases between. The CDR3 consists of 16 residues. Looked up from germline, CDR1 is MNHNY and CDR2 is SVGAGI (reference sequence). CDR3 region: CASRPYDGGGTGELFF. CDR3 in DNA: TGTGCCAGCAGACCCTACGACGGGGGAGGCACCGGGGAGCTGTTTTTT.

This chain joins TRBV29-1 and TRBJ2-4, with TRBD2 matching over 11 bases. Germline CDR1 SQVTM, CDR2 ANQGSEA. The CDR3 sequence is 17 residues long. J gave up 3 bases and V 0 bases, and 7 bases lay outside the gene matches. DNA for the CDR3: TGCAGCGTTGAAGAATTAGCGGGGGGGCCTAGCAAAAACATTCAGTACTTC. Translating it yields CSVEELAGGPSKNIQYF.

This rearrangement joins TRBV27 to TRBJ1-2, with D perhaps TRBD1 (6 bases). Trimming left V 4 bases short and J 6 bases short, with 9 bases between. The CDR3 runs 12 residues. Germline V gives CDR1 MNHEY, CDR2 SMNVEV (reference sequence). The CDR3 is CASSSGGHGYTF. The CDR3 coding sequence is TGTGCCAGCAGTTCGGGGGGCCATGGCTACACCTTC.

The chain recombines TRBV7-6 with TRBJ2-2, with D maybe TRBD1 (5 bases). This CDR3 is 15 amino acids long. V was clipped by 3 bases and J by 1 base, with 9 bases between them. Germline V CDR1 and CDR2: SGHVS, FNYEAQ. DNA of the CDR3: TGTGCCAGCAGCTTGTCCACAGGGAACACCGGGGAGCTGTTTTTT. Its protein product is CASSLSTGNTGELFF.